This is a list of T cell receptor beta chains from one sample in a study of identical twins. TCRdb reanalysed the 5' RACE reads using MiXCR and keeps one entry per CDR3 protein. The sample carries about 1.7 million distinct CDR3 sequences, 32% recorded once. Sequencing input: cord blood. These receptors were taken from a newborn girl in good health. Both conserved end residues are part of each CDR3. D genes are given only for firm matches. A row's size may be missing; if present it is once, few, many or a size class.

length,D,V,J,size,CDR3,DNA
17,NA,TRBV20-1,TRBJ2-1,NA,CSARDHWGSGSYNEQFF,TGCAGTGCTAGAGATCATTGGGGGAGCGGGTCCTACAATGAGCAGTTCTTC
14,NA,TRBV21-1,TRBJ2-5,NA,CASSKEGELETQYF,TGTGCCAGCAGCAAAGAGGGGGAATTAGAGACCCAGTACTTC
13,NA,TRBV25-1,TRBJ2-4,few,CASSELGKNIQYF,TGTGCCAGCAGTGAATTGGGGAAAAACATTCAGTACTTC
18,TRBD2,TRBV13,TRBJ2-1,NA,CACSPYSGRAHSYNEQFF,TGTGCCTGCAGCCCCTATAGCGGGAGGGCTCACTCCTACAATGAGCAGTTCTTC
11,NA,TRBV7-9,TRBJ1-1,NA,CASREQLEAFF,TGTGCCAGCAGGGAACAGTTAGAAGCTTTCTTT
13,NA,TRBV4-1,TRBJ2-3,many,CASSQFPADTQYF,TGCGCCAGCAGCCAATTTCCGGCAGATACGCAGTATTTT
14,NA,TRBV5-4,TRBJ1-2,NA,CASSAVQLNYGYTF,TGTGCCAGCAGCGCGGTGCAGTTAAACTATGGCTACACCTTC
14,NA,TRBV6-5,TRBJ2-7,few,CASSPTLSEYEQYF,TGTGCCAGCAGTCCTACCTTGTCAGAATACGAGCAGTACTTC
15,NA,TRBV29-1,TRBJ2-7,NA,CSAKRGSEGSREQYF,TGCAGCGCCAAAAGGGGGAGTGAGGGATCGAGGGAGCAGTACTTC
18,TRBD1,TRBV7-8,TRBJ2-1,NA,CASSLPPSTGGSYNEQFF,TGTGCCAGCAGCTTACCCCCCTCGACAGGGGGGTCCTACAATGAGCAGTTCTTC
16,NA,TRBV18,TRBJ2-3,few,CASSPRGGEVTDTQYF,TGTGCCAGCTCACCAAGAGGGGGAGAAGTGACAGATACGCAGTATTTT
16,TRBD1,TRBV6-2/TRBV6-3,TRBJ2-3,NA,CASRPATGWNTDTQYF,TGTGCCAGCAGACCCGCGACAGGGTGGAACACAGATACGCAGTATTTT
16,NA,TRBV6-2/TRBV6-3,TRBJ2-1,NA,CASSYEKGVAYNEQFF,TGTGCCAGCAGTTATGAGAAAGGCGTTGCCTACAATGAGCAGTTCTTC
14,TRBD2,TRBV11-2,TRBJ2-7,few,CASSLGVAGSEQYF,TGTGCCAGCAGCTTAGGTGTAGCGGGGTCCGAGCAGTACTTC
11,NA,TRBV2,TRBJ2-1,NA,CALSSPRPTFF,TGTGCCTTATCGTCGCCCAGACCCACGTTCTTC
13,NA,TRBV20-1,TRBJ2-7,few,CSASGAVSYEQYF,TGCAGTGCTAGCGGCGCGGTCTCCTACGAGCAGTACTTC
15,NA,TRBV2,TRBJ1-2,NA,CASSEALRAANGYTF,TGTGCCAGCAGTGAAGCGCTTCGGGCAGCAAACGGCTACACCTTC
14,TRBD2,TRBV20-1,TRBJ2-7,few,CSAMGLAGAGEQYF,TGCAGTGCAATGGGACTAGCGGGAGCAGGCGAGCAGTACTTC
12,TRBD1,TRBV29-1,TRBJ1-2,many,CSGQDRVYGYTF,TGCAGCGGTCAGGACAGGGTTTATGGCTACACCTTC
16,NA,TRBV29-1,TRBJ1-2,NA,CSVPGGPPLLSYGYTF,TGCAGCGTCCCGGGGGGGCCTCCCCTCCTCTCCTATGGCTACACCTTC
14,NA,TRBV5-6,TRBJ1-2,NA,CASSLKPTSGGYTF,TGTGCCAGCAGCCTGAAACCGACATCCGGAGGCTACACCTTC
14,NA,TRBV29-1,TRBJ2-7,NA,CSVEGTVSYNEQYF,TGCAGCGTGGAGGGGACCGTATCCTACAATGAGCAGTACTTC
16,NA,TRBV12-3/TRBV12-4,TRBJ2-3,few,CASSFSGKASTDTQYF,TGTGCCAGCAGTTTCTCGGGCAAGGCTAGCACAGATACGCAGTATTTT
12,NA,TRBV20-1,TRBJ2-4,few,CSARERGSIQYF,TGCAGTGCTAGAGAGAGAGGGAGCATTCAGTACTTC
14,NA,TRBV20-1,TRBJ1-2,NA,CSARKGGLNHGYTF,TGCAGTGCTAGAAAGGGGGGGCTCAACCATGGCTACACCTTC
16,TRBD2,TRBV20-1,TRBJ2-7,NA,CSASWAGGLPSYEQYF,TGCAGTGCTAGCTGGGCGGGGGGGCTCCCTTCCTACGAGCAGTACTTC
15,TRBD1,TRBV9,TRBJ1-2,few,CASSVDGQGLYGYTF,TGTGCCAGCAGCGTAGATGGACAGGGACTCTATGGCTACACCTTC
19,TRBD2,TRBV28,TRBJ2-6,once,CASSSGFSGMGSGANVLTF,TGTGCCAGCAGTTCCGGTTTTAGCGGGATGGGCTCTGGGGCCAACGTCCTGACTTTC
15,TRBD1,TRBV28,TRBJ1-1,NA,CASSQYSGGNTEAFF,TGTGCCAGCAGCCAGTATTCAGGGGGGAACACTGAAGCTTTCTTT
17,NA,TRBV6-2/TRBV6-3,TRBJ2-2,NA,CASSYSISVSNTGELFF,TGTGCCAGCAGTTACTCGATCTCCGTTTCGAACACCGGGGAGCTGTTTTTT
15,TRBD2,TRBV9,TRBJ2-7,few,CASSVEAGGPYEQYF,TGTGCCAGCAGCGTAGAAGCGGGAGGTCCCTACGAGCAGTACTTC
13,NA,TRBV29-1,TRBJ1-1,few,CSVERQVLNGAFF,TGCAGCGTTGAAAGGCAGGTACTTAATGGAGCTTTCTTT
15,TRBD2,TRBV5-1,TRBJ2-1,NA,CASSPGLAGVGEEFF,TGCGCCAGCAGCCCAGGACTAGCGGGAGTAGGTGAGGAGTTCTTC
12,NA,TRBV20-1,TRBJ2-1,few,CSAREGLREQFF,TGCAGTGCTAGGGAGGGGCTCAGGGAGCAGTTCTTC
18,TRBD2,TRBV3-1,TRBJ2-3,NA,CASSQVGATSGSTDTQYF,TGTGCCAGCAGCCAAGTGGGAGCTACTAGCGGTAGTACAGATACGCAGTATTTT
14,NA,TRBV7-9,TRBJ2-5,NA,CASSATVKGETQYF,TGTGCCAGCAGCGCCACAGTTAAAGGGGAGACCCAGTACTTC
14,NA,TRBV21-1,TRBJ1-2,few,CASSRSVPNYGYTF,TGTGCCAGCAGCAGAAGCGTACCTAACTATGGCTACACCTTC
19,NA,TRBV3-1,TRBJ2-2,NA,CASSPSRSWRLLYTGELFF,TGTGCCAGCAGCCCGTCTCGTAGCTGGCGACTGCTCTACACCGGGGAGCTGTTTTTT
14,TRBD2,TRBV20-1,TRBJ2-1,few,CSARSAVGLASQFF,TGCAGTGCTAGATCAGCGGTAGGACTAGCATCGCAGTTCTTC
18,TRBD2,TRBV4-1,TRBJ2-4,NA,CASSLGLAGGQTKNIQYF,TGCGCTAGCAGCCTGGGACTAGCGGGGGGGCAAACCAAAAACATTCAGTACTTC
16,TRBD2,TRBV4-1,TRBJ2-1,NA,CASSQWGLAGPDEQFF,TGCGCCAGCAGCCAATGGGGACTAGCGGGGCCCGATGAGCAGTTCTTC
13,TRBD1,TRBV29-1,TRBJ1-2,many,CSVLTGEGYGYTF,TGCAGCGTTCTGACAGGGGAGGGCTATGGCTACACCTTC
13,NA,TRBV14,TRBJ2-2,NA,CASSQGWAGELFF,TGTGCCAGCAGCCAAGGATGGGCCGGGGAGCTGTTTTTT
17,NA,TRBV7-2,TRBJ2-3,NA,CASSLGGLASSTDTQYF,TGTGCCAGCAGCTTAGGGGGCCTAGCGAGTAGCACGGATACGCAGTATTTT
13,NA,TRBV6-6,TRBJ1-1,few,CASRRQGPREAFF,TGTGCCAGCAGACGTCAGGGGCCGAGGGAAGCTTTCTTT
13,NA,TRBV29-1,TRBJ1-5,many,CSVVQGGNQPQHF,TGCAGCGTTGTACAGGGTGGAAATCAGCCCCAGCATTTT
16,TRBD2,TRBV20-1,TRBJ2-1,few,CSARTFGRREVNEQFF,TGCAGTGCTCGAACCTTCGGTCGGCGGGAGGTCAATGAGCAGTTCTTC
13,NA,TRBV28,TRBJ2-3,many,CAISTPAADTQYF,TGTGCCATCTCAACTCCGGCGGCAGATACGCAGTATTTT
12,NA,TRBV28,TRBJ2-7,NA,CASRGGTAEQYF,TGTGCCAGCAGGGGGGGGACAGCCGAGCAGTACTTC
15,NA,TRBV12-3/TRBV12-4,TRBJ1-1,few,CASSLAPQGWAEAFF,TGTGCCAGCAGTTTAGCCCCACAGGGCTGGGCTGAAGCTTTCTTT